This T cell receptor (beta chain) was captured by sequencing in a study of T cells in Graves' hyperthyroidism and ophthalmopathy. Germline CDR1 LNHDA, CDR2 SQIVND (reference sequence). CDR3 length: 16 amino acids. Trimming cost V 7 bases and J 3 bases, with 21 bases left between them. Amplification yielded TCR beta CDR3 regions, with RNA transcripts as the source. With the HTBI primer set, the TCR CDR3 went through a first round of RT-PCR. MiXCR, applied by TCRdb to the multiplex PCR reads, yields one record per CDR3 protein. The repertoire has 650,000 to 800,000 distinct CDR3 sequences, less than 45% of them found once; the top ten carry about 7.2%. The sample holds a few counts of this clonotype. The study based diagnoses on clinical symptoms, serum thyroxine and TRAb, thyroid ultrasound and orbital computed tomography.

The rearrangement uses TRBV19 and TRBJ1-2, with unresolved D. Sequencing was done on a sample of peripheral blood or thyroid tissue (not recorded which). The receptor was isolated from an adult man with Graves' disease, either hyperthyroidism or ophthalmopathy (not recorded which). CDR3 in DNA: TGTGCCAGTACCACCTTTTCTTTGGGCAGATACTATGGCTACACCTTC. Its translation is CASTTFSLGRYYGYTF.